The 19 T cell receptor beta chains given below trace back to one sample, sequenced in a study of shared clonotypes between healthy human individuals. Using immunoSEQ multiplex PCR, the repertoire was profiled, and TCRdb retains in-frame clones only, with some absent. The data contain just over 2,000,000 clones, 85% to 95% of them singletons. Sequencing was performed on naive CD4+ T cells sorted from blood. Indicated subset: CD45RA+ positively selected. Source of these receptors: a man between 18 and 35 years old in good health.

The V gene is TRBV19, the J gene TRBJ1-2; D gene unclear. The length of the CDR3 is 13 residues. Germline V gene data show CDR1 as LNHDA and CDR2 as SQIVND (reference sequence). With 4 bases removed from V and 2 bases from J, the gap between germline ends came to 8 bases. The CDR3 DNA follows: TGTGCCAGTAGTACCGCTGGAAACTATGGCTACACCTTC. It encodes CASSTAGNYGYTF.

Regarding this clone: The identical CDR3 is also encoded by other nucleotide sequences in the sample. The CDR3 DNA is TGCAGCGTTGCCAGGGGGCGCACAGATACGCAGTATTTT. Its protein product is CSVARGRTDTQYF. The V gene is TRBV29-1, the J gene TRBJ2-3, with 8 positions matching TRBD1. V lost 4 bases to trimming and J lost 1 base; unmatched junction nucleotides: 1. The CDR3 spans 13 residues. The V gene's germline CDR1 is SQVTM and CDR2 ANQGSEA.

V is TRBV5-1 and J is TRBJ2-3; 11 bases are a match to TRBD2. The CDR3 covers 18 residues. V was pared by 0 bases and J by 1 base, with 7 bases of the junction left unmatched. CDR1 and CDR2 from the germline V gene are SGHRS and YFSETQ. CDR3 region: CASSLGSGGALGTDTQYF. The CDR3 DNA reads TGCGCCAGCAGCTTGGGTAGCGGGGGGGCCCTGGGCACAGATACGCAGTATTTT.

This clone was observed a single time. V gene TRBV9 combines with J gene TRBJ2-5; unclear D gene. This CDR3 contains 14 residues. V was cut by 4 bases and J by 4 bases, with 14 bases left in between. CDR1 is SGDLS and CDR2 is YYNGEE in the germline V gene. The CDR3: CASSQAIDRETQYF. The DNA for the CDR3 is TGTGCCAGCAGCCAGGCAATCGACCGAGAGACCCAGTACTTC.

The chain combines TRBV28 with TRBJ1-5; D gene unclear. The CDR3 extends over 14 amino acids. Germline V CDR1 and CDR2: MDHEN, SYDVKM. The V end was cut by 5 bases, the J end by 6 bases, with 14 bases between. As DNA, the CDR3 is TGTGCCAGCAGTCCAATCACTAAGGGTCAGCCCCAGCATTTT. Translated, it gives CASSPITKGQPQHF.

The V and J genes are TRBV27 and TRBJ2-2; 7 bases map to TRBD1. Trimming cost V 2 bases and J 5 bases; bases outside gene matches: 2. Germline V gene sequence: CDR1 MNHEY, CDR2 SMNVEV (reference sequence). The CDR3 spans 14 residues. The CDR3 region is CASSLPTGTGELFF. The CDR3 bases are TGTGCCAGCAGTTTACCGACAGGGACCGGGGAGCTGTTTTTT.

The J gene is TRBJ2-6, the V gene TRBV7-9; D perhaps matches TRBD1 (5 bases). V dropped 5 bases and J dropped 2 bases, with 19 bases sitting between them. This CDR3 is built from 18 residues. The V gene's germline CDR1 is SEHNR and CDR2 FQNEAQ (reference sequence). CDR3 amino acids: CASSRPRTKSTGANVLTF. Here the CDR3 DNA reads TGTGCCAGCAGCCGCCCCAGGACAAAATCAACTGGGGCCAACGTCCTGACTTTC.

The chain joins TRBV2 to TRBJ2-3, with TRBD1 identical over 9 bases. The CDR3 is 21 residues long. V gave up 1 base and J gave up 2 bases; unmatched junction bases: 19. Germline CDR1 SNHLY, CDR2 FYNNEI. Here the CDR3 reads CASSEGLETGGFARITDTQYF. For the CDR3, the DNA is TGTGCCAGCAGTGAAGGGTTGGAGACAGGGGGATTTGCAAGAATCACAGATACGCAGTATTTT. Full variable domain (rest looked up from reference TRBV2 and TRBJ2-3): EPEVTQTPSHQVTQMGQEVILRCVPISNHLYFYWYRQILGQKVEFLVSFYNNEISEKSEIFDDQFSVERPDGSNFTLKIRSTKLEDSAMYFCASSEGLETGGFARITDTQYFGPGTRLTVL.

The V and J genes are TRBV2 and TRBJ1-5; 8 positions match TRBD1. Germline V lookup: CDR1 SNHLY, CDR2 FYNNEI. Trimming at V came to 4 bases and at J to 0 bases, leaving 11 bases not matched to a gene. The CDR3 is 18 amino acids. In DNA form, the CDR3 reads TGTGCCAGCAGTGTTGCGGACAGGGTCCCTTATAGCAATCAGCCCCAGCATTTT. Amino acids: CASSVADRVPYSNQPQHF. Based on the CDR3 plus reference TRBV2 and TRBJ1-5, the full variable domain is EPEVTQTPSHQVTQMGQEVILRCVPISNHLYFYWYRQILGQKVEFLVSFYNNEISEKSEIFDDQFSVERPDGSNFTLKIRSTKLEDSAMYFCASSVADRVPYSNQPQHFGDGTRLSIL.

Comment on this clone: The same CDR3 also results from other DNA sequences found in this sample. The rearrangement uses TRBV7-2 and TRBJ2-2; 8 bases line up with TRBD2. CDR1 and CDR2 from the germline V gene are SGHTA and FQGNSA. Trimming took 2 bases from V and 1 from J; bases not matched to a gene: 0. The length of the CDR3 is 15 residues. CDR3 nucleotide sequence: TGTGCCAGCAGCTTAAGCGGGGGGAACACCGGGGAGCTGTTTTTT. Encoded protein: CASSLSGGNTGELFF.

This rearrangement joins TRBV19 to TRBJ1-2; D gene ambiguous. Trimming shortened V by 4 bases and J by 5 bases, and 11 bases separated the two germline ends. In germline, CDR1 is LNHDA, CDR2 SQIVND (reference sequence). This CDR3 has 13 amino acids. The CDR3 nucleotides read TGTGCCAGTAGTACCACCTCAGAGTATGGCTACACCTTC. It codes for CASSTTSEYGYTF.

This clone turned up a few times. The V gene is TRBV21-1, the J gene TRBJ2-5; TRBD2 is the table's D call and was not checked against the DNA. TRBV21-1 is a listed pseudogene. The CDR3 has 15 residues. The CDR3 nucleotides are TGTGCCGGATCCGGACTAGAGGTAGTCCAAGAGACCCAGTACTTC. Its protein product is CAGSGLEVVQETQYF.

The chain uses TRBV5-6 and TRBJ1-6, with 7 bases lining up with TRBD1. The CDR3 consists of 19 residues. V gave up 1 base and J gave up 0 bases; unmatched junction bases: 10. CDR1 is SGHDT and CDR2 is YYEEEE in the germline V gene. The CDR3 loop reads CASSLRQTGLSSYNSPLHF. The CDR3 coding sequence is TGTGCCAGCAGCTTGCGTCAGACAGGGCTTAGCTCCTATAATTCACCCCTCCACTTT.

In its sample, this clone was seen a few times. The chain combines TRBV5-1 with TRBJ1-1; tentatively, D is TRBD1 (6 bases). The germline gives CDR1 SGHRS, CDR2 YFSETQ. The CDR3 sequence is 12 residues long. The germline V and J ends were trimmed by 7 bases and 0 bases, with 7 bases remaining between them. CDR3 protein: CASGQMNTEAFF. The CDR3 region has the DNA TGCGCCAGCGGACAGATGAACACTGAAGCTTTCTTT.

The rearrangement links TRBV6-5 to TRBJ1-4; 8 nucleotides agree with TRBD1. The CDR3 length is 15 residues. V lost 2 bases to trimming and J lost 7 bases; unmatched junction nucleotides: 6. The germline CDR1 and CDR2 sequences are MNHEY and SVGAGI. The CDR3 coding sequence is TGTGCCAGCAGTTACGGGCAGGGGGCGGGTGAAAAACTGTTTTTT. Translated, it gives CASSYGQGAGEKLFF.

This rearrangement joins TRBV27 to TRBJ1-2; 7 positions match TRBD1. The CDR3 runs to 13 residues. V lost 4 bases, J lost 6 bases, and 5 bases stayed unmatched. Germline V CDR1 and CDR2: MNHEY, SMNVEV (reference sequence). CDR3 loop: CASSSDRWNGYTF. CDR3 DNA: TGTGCCAGCAGTTCGGACAGGTGGAATGGCTACACCTTC.

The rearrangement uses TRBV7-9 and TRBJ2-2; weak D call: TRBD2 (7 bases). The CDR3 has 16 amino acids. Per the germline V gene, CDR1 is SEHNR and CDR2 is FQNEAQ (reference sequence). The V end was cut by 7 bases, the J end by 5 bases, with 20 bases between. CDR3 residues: CASTFLAGAVTGELFF. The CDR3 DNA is TGTGCCAGCACATTTCTCGCGGGGGCGGTTACCGGGGAGCTGTTTTTT.

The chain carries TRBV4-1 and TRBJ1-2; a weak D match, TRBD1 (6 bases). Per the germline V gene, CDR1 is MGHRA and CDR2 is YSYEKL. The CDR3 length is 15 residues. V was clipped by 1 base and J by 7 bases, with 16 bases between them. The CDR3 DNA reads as TGCGCCAGCAGCCAAGCCACCCGGGGGCGAGGTGGCTACACCTTC. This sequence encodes CASSQATRGRGGYTF.

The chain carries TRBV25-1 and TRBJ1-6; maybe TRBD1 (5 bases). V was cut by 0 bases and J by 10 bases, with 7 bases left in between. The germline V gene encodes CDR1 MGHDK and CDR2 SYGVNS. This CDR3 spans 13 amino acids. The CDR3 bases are TGTGCCAGCAGTGAATACGGGGGATCACCCCTCCACTTT. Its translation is CASSEYGGSPLHF.